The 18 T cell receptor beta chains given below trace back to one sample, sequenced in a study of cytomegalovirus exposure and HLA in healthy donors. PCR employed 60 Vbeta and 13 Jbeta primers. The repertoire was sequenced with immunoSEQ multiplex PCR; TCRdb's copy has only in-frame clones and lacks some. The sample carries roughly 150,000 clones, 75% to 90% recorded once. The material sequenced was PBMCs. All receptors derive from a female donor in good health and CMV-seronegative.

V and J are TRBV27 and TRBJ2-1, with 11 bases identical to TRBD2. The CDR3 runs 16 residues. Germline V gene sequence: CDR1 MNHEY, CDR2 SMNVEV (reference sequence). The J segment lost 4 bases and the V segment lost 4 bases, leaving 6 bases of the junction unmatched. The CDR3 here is CASSSWGTSGYNEQFF. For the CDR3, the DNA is TGTGCCAGCAGTTCATGGGGGACTAGCGGATACAATGAGCAGTTCTTC.

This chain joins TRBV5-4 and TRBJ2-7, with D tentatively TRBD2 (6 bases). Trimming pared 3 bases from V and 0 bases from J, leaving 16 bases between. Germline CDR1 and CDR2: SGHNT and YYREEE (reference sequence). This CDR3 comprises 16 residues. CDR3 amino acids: CASSSSFGGSSYEQYF. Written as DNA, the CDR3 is TGTGCCAGCAGCTCCTCGTTCGGGGGTTCCTCCTACGAGCAGTACTTC. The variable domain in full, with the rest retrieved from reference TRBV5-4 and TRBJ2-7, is ETGVTQSPTHLIKTRGQQVTLRCSSQSGHNTVSWYQQALGQGPQFIFQYYREEENGRGNFPPRFSGLQFPNYSSELNVNALELDDSALYLCASSSSFGGSSYEQYFGPGTRLTVT.

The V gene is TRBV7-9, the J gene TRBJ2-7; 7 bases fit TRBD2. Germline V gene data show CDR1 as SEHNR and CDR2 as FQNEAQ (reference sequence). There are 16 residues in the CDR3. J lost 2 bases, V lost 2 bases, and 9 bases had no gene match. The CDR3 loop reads CASSLRGGKIPYEQYF. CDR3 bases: TGTGCCAGCAGCTTACGGGGAGGGAAGATTCCCTACGAGCAGTACTTC.

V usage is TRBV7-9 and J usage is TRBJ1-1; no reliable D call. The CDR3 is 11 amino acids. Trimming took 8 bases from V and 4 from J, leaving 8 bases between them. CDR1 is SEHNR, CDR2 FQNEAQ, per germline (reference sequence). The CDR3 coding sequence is TGTGCCAGCTTGGCCCTCACTGAAGCTTTCTTT. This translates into CASLALTEAFF.

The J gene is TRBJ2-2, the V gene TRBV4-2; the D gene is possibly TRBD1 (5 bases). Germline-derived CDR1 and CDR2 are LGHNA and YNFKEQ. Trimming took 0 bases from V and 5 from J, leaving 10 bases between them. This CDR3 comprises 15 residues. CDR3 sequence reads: CASSQDLKGTGELFF. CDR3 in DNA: TGTGCCAGCAGCCAAGATTTGAAGGGGACCGGGGAGCTGTTTTTT.

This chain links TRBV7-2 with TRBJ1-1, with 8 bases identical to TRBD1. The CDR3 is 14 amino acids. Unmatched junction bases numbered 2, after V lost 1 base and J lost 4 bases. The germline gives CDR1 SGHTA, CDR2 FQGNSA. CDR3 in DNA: TGTGCCAGCAGCTTAGTCACAGGGGGCACTGAAGCTTTCTTT. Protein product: CASSLVTGGTEAFF.

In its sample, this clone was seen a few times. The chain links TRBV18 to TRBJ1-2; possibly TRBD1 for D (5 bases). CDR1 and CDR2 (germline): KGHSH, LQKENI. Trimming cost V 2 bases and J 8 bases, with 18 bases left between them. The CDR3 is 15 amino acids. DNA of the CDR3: TGTGCCAGCTCACCAACTACGCAGGGCTCTGGAGGCTACACCTTC. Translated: CASSPTTQGSGGYTF.

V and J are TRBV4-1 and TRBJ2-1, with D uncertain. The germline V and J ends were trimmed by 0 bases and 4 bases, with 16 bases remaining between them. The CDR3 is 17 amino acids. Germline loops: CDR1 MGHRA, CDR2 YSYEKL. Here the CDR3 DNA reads TGCGCCAGCAGCCAAGAAAGGAGCGATATTACTTACAATGAGCAGTTCTTC. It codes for CASSQERSDITYNEQFF.

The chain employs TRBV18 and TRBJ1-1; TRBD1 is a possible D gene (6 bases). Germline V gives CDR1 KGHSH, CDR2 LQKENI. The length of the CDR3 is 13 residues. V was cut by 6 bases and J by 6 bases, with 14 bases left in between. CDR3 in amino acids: CASSKQGIPEAFF. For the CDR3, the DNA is TGTGCCAGCTCCAAACAGGGAATCCCTGAAGCTTTCTTT.

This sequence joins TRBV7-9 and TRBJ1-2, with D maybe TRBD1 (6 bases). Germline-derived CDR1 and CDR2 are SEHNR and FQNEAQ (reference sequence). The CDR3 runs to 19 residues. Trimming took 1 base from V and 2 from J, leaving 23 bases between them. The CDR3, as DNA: TGTGCCAGCAGCTTAGAAGGGGGAGGGGGGGCCGGTGCAAACTATGGCTACACCTTC. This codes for CASSLEGGGGAGANYGYTF. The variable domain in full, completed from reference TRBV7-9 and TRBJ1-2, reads DTGVSQNPRHKITKRGQNVTFRCDPISEHNRLYWYRQTLGQGPEFLTYFQNEAQLEKSRLLSDRFSAERPKGSFSTLEIQRTEQGDSAMYLCASSLEGGGGAGANYGYTFGSGTRLTVV.

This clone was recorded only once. CDR3 bases: TGTGCCAGCAGTGAACAAGAGATGCGGCCATATAGCAATCAGCCCCAGCATTTT. It encodes CASSEQEMRPYSNQPQHF. The chain is built from TRBV25-1 and TRBJ1-5; no clear D. CDR1 and CDR2 (germline): MGHDK, SYGVNS. The V end lost 2 bases, the J end lost 0 bases, and 17 bases lay between the germline ends. The CDR3 is 18 amino acids.

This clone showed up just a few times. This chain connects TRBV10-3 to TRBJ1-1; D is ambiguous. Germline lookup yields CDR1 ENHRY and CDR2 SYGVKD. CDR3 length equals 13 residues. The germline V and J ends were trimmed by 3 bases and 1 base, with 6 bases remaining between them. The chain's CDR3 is CAISDSGNTEAFF. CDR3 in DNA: TGTGCCATCAGTGATTCAGGGAACACTGAAGCTTTCTTT.

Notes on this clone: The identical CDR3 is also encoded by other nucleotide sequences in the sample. The CDR3: CASSWGERVVNEQYF. CDR3 bases: TGCGCCAGCAGCTGGGGAGAGAGGGTCGTCAACGAGCAGTACTTC. The genes are TRBV5-1 and TRBJ2-7; weak D call: TRBD2 (5 bases). CDR3 length: 15 residues. Germline V gene lookup returns CDR1 SGHRS and CDR2 YFSETQ. With 3 bases removed from V and 5 bases from J, the gap between germline ends came to 18 bases.

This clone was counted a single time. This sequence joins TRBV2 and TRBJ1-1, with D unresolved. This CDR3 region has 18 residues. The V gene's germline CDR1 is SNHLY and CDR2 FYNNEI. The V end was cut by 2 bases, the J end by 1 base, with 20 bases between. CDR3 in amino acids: CASSEKLGSGGPNTEAFF. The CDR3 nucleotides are TGTGCCAGCAGTGAAAAATTGGGTTCGGGCGGGCCGAACACTGAAGCTTTCTTT.

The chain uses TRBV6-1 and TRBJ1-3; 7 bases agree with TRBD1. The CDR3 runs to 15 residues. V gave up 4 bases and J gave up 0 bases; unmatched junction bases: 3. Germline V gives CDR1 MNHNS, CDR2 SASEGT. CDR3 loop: CASSAGDSSGNTIYF. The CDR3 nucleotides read TGTGCCAGCAGTGCCGGGGACAGCTCTGGAAACACCATATATTTT.

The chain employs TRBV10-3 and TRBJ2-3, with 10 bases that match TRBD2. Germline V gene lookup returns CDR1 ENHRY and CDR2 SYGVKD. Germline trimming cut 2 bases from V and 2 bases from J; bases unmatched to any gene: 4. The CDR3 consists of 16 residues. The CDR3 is CAISEGLAGATDTQYF. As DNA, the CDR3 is TGTGCCATCAGTGAGGGGCTAGCGGGAGCCACAGATACGCAGTATTTT.

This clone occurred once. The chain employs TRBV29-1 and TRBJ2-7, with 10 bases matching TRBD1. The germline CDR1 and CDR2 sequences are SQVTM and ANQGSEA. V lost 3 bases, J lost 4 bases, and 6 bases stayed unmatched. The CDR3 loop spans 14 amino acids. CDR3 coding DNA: TGCAGCGTTGAGGGGACAGGGGATCCTTACGAGCAGTACTTC. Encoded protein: CSVEGTGDPYEQYF.

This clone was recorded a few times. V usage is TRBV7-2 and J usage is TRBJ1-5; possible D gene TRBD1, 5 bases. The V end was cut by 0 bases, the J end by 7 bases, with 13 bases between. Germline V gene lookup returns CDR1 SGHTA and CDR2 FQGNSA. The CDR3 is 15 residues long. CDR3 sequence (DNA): TGTGCCAGCAGCTTAGCGCTCGGGGGGGGACAGCCCCAGCATTTT. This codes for CASSLALGGGQPQHF.